The 21 T cell receptor beta chains given below trace back to one sample, sequenced in a study of technical replicates of blood from a handful of donors. Repertoires were generated with immunoSEQ multiplex PCR, while TCRdb's copy carries only in-frame clones and drops some. The table lists tens of thousands of clones, 95% to 96% of them singletons. The sequenced sample consisted of T cells isolated from PBMCs. Receptors originate from a human donor in good health.

The chain employs TRBV29-1 and TRBJ2-2, with 8 bases identical to TRBD2. The V and J ends lost 1 base and 6 bases, in that order; junction bases with no gene match: 13. The germline CDR1 and CDR2 sequences are SQVTM and ANQGSEA. The CDR3 runs to 17 residues. The CDR3 sequence: CSVEGGLAGGYPGELFF. The DNA for the CDR3 is TGCAGCGTTGAAGGCGGGTTGGCGGGAGGCTATCCCGGGGAGCTGTTTTTT.

The chain joins TRBV11-2 to TRBJ2-1; a possible D gene is TRBD2 (5 bases). The V end lost 3 bases, the J end lost 8 bases, and 8 bases lay between the germline ends. The CDR3 spans 12 residues. Germline values: CDR1 SGHAT, CDR2 FQNNGV. CDR3 loop: CASSLGVDEQFF. CDR3 nucleotides: TGTGCCAGCAGCTTGGGAGTGGATGAGCAGTTCTTC.

The CDR3 DNA is TGCGCCAGCTGCCCCGGGACAGGGGGGGCCCCCGTCACAGATACGCAGTATTTT. Protein product: CASCPGTGGAPVTDTQYF. The genes are TRBV10-2 and TRBJ2-3; 11 nucleotides align to TRBD1. The CDR3 loop spans 18 amino acids. Losses at the gene ends were 8 bases for V and 2 bases for J; bases not matched to a gene: 15. Looked up from germline, CDR1 is WSHSY and CDR2 is SAAADI.

The chain links TRBV7-9 to TRBJ1-5; 7 nucleotides match TRBD1. Trimming removed 5 bases from V and 5 bases from J; junction bases left unmatched: 6. Germline CDR1 reads SEHNR; CDR2 reads FQNEAQ (reference sequence). The CDR3 is 14 amino acids. CDR3 sequence reads: CASSETGEDQPQHF. The CDR3, as DNA: TGTGCCAGCAGCGAAACAGGGGAGGATCAGCCCCAGCATTTT. Filled out from reference TRBV7-9 and TRBJ1-5, the complete variable domain reads DTGVSQNPRHKITKRGQNVTFRCDPISEHNRLYWYRQTLGQGPEFLTYFQNEAQLEKSRLLSDRFSAERPKGSFSTLEIQRTEQGDSAMYLCASSETGEDQPQHFGDGTRLSIL.

Here the CDR3 reads CASSIGGDRGYYEQYF. In DNA, the CDR3 is TGTGCCAGTAGTATCGGGGGGGACAGGGGGTACTACGAGCAGTACTTC. V gene TRBV19 combines with J gene TRBJ2-7, with TRBD1 matching over 11 bases. The CDR3 sequence is 16 residues long. Germline lookup yields CDR1 LNHDA and CDR2 SQIVND (reference sequence). Trimming at V came to 3 bases and at J to 3 bases, leaving 7 bases not matched to a gene.

The V gene is TRBV29-1, the J gene TRBJ1-2; D remains ambiguous. CDR3 length: 10 residues. V lost 1 base and J 6 bases, leaving 3 bases between the germline ends. Germline CDR1 is SQVTM and CDR2 is ANQGSEA. The CDR3 loop is CSVEVDGYTF. CDR3 nucleotides: TGCAGCGTTGAAGTAGATGGCTACACCTTC. Variable domain in full (rest from reference TRBV29-1 and TRBJ1-2): SAVISQKPSRDICQRGTSLTIQCQVDSQVTMMFWYRQQPGQSLTLIATANQGSEATYESGFVIDKFPISRPNLTFSTLTVSNMSPEDSSIYLCSVEVDGYTFGSGTRLTVV.

The V gene is TRBV13, the J gene TRBJ1-1; D gene ambiguous. V was pared by 2 bases and J by 4 bases, with 14 bases between. This CDR3 region has 15 residues. Germline CDR1 PRHDT, CDR2 FYEKMQ (reference sequence). CDR3 region: CASSLSRVGGTEAFF. The CDR3 coding sequence is TGTGCCAGCAGCTTATCAAGGGTTGGAGGCACTGAAGCTTTCTTT.

This clone has a single count. V is TRBV21-1 and J is TRBJ2-5; TRBD2 is the table's D call and was not checked against the DNA. TRBV21-1 is termed a pseudogene. The CDR3 extends over 20 amino acids. The CDR3 loop reads CASSKVEGGGVQGPQETQYF. As DNA, the CDR3 is TGTGCCAGCAGCAAAGTCGAGGGCGGGGGGGTACAGGGCCCACAAGAGACCCAGTACTTC.

The J gene is TRBJ2-1, the V gene TRBV9; tentatively, D is TRBD1 (6 bases). The germline V gene has CDR1 SGDLS and CDR2 YYNGEE. Trimming pared 0 bases from V and 3 bases from J, leaving 13 bases between. The CDR3 consists of 16 residues. CDR3 residues: CASSVGGGIDYNEQFF. CDR3 coding DNA: TGTGCCAGCAGCGTAGGTGGGGGCATAGACTACAATGAGCAGTTCTTC.

This chain connects TRBV5-4 to TRBJ2-2, with TRBD1 matching over 12 bases. The CDR3 has 15 amino acids. CDR1 is SGHNT, CDR2 YYREEE, per germline (reference sequence). With 4 bases clipped from V and 7 bases from J, the junction kept 5 bases outside the gene matches. The CDR3 loop is CASSGGQGAGGELFF. DNA of the CDR3: TGTGCCAGCAGCGGGGGACAGGGGGCCGGCGGGGAGCTGTTTTTT.

The chain couples TRBV13 to TRBJ2-7; D may be TRBD2 (5 bases). Per germline, CDR1 PRHDT and CDR2 FYEKMQ (reference sequence). V was trimmed by 5 bases and J by 4 bases, leaving 9 bases between them. The CDR3 is 12 amino acids. The CDR3 spells CASSPSGYEQYF. DNA of the CDR3: TGTGCCAGCAGCCCCTCGGGGTACGAGCAGTACTTC.

This clone was seen once. The chain is built from TRBV2 and TRBJ2-1, with 7 nucleotides matching TRBD2. Losses at the gene ends were 8 bases for V and 7 bases for J; bases not matched to a gene: 5. Per germline, CDR1 SNHLY and CDR2 FYNNEI. CDR3 length equals 12 residues. CDR3 region: CASRGVGNEQFF. CDR3 sequence (DNA): TGTGCCAGCCGGGGGGTAGGGAATGAGCAGTTCTTC.

The chain employs TRBV5-1 and TRBJ2-1, with D tentatively TRBD2 (5 bases). Germline V gene data show CDR1 as SGHRS and CDR2 as YFSETQ. V lost 4 bases and J lost 3, with 11 bases in between. CDR3 length: 14 amino acids. The CDR3 sequence: CASSEEALYNEQFF. The CDR3 bases are TGCGCCAGCAGCGAGGAGGCCCTCTACAATGAGCAGTTCTTC.

The chain uses TRBV5-1 and TRBJ1-3; D gene uncertain. CDR3 length: 12 amino acids. In germline, CDR1 is SGHRS, CDR2 YFSETQ. Trimming took 0 bases from V and 9 from J, leaving 7 bases between them. The CDR3 here is CASSLDGSTIYF. The CDR3 DNA is TGCGCCAGCAGCTTGGACGGGAGCACCATATATTTT.

The J gene is TRBJ2-7, the V gene TRBV9; a weak D match, TRBD2 (6 bases). The CDR3 contains 15 residues. Trimming stripped 4 bases from V and 3 bases from J, with 17 bases between. Germline assignment: CDR1 SGDLS and CDR2 YYNGEE. CDR3 sequence reads: CASSPNEGGSYEQYF. In DNA, the CDR3 is TGTGCCAGCAGCCCGAATGAGGGAGGTAGCTACGAGCAGTACTTC.

This chain connects TRBV20-1 to TRBJ2-5, with a tentative D call TRBD2 (7 bases). Germline CDR1 DFQATT, CDR2 SNEGSKA (reference sequence). V was trimmed by 7 bases and J by 7 bases, leaving 13 bases between them. The CDR3 has 11 residues. CDR3 sequence (DNA): TGCAGTGTCCTGAGGGGGGGGACCCAGTACTTC. It specifies CSVLRGGTQYF.

The chain has TRBV20-1 and TRBJ2-4; TRBD2 is a possible D gene (5 bases). With 5 bases removed from V and 8 bases from J, the gap between germline ends came to 10 bases. Germline assignment: CDR1 DFQATT and CDR2 SNEGSKA (reference sequence). The CDR3 extends over 11 amino acids. CDR3 amino acids: CSARTRDIQYF. CDR3 nucleotides: TGCAGTGCTCGTACTAGGGACATTCAGTACTTC.

The chain links TRBV19 to TRBJ1-6, with D uncertain. The CDR3 consists of 16 residues. Germline CDR1 reads LNHDA; CDR2 reads SQIVND (reference sequence). The V gene lost 6 bases and the J gene lost 0 bases, with 12 bases spanning the gap. The CDR3 bases are TGTGCCAGTAGGGTCCTTGGCAGCTCCTATAATTCACCCCTCCACTTT. Encoded protein: CASRVLGSSYNSPLHF.

The rearrangement uses TRBV6-1 and TRBJ2-4, with 8 bases lining up with TRBD1. Looked up from germline, CDR1 is MNHNS and CDR2 is SASEGT. Trimming at V came to 7 bases and at J to 8 bases, leaving 4 bases not matched to a gene. The CDR3 has 12 amino acids. CDR3 in amino acids: CASTGQVDIQYF. The CDR3 DNA sequence: TGTGCCAGCACGGGACAGGTTGACATTCAGTACTTC.

The rearrangement links TRBV7-6 to TRBJ1-3; D call uncertain. The V end was cut by 0 bases, the J end by 4 bases, with 4 bases between. Germline-derived CDR1 and CDR2 are SGHVS and FNYEAQ. This CDR3 spans 13 amino acids. The CDR3 sequence is CASSLAQGNTIYF. CDR3 in DNA: TGTGCCAGCAGCTTAGCGCAGGGAAACACCATATATTTT.

This chain joins TRBV7-8 and TRBJ1-5; a possible D gene is TRBD1 (5 bases). The CDR3 sequence is 15 residues long. Between the trimmed V and J ends, which lost 5 bases and 0 bases, there was a span of 11 bases. CDR1 SGHVS and CDR2 FQNEAQ come from the germline V gene. CDR3 nucleotides: TGTGCCAGCAGCCTCCGGGGGACTAGCAATCAGCCCCAGCATTTT. Protein product: CASSLRGTSNQPQHF.